Below, one TCR beta chain is given with its context. Its matching antigen is unknown. V lost 4 bases, J lost 4 bases, and 8 bases lay in between. The CDR3 totals 13 residues. The V gene's germline CDR1 is ENHRY and CDR2 SYGVKD. This sample was taken from a study of blood T cells in healthy people across ages. It was with a sample-barcoded 5' primer and a J-beta primer mix that a second PCR of roughly 7 to 12 cycles was run. TCRdb ran MiXCR on the 5' RACE reads and lists one entry per CDR3 protein. This sample has about 1 million distinct CDR3 sequences, with 20% to 25% found just once. Study-wide findings and caveats: Changes in expanded clonotypes were possibly confounded, as the CMV status of donors was unknown. Comparison with aged donors showed that long-lived donors had more naive CD4+ cells and higher diversity. There was a strong correlation between TCR beta diversity and naive T cell percentage.

This same sample was also taken into another study, of T cells of mothers and their children. That paper adds: Every mother supplied over 8 million TCR beta CDR3 reads and every child around 3 million.

This receptor was obtained from a girl aged 2 to 10 in good health. Sequencing used blood. The rearrangement links TRBV10-3 to TRBJ2-1; D gene uncertain. This CDR3 reads CAISVDLYNEQFF. The DNA for the CDR3 is TGTGCCATCAGTGTAGACCTTTACAATGAGCAGTTCTTC.